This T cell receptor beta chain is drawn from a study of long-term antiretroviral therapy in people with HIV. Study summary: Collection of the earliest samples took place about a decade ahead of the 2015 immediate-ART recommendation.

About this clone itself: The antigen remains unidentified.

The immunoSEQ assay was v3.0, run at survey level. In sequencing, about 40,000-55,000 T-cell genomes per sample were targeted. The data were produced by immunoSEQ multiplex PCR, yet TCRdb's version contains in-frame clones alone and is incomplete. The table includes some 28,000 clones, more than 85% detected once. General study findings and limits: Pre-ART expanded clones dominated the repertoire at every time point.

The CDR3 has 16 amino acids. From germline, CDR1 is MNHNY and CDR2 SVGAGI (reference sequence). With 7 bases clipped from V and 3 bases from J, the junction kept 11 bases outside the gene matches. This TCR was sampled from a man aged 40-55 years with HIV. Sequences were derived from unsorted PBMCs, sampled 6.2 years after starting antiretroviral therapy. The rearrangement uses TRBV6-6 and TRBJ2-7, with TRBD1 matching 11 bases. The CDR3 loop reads CASIFTPGTGGYEQYF. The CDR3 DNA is TGTGCCAGCATTTTTACGCCCGGGACAGGGGGCTACGAGCAGTACTTC.